The 23 T cell receptor beta chains listed next were all sequenced from one sample in a study of cytomegalovirus exposure and HLA in healthy donors (dated by TCRdb to about 2017). Libraries were constructed by the immunoSEQ multiplex PCR assay. A mixture of 60 forward primers for TCR Vbeta segments and 13 reverse primers for TCR Jbeta segments was used in the multiplex PCR. In its TCRdb copy, this immuneACCESS table keeps in-frame sequences only and misses some clones. Where compared with another copy, unresolved V genes explain less than half of these, and the others have no known cause. The sample contains roughly 200,000 clones, almost 85% of them found a single time. The ten largest clonotypes hold about 2.2% of the sample. The sequenced sample consisted of PBMCs. The receptors shown here come from a woman in her forties or fifties in good health and CMV-seronegative.

The genes are TRBV10-3 and TRBJ2-1; 8 nucleotides match TRBD1. The CDR3 covers 14 residues. V was pared by 10 bases and J by 0 bases, with 5 bases of the junction left unmatched. The germline gives CDR1 ENHRY, CDR2 SYGVKD. For the CDR3, the DNA is TGTGCCACACAGGGGGTCCTCTCCTACAATGAGCAGTTCTTC. Protein product: CATQGVLSYNEQFF.

The V gene is TRBV28, the J gene TRBJ1-2, with 9 bases fitting TRBD1. Per germline, CDR1 MDHEN and CDR2 SYDVKM. V shed 6 bases, J shed 4 bases, and the junction held 6 bases outside the gene matches. The CDR3 runs 14 residues. CDR3 coding DNA: TGTGCCAGCAGACTTCCGGGACAGGGCTATGGCTACACCTTC. It codes for CASRLPGQGYGYTF.

This rearrangement joins TRBV4-1 to TRBJ2-7; 11 bases are shared with TRBD2. The J segment lost 4 bases and the V segment lost 4 bases, leaving 6 bases of the junction unmatched. The V gene's germline CDR1 is MGHRA and CDR2 YSYEKL. CDR3 length: 15 residues. CDR3 sequence reads: CASSPPGLAEYEQYF. DNA for the CDR3: TGCGCCAGCAGCCCCCCGGGACTAGCGGAATACGAGCAGTACTTC.

The genes are TRBV9 and TRBJ2-1; D is possibly TRBD2 (5 bases). Looked up from germline, CDR1 is SGDLS and CDR2 is YYNGEE. The CDR3 is 13 amino acids. V was shortened by 2 bases and J by 13 bases, with 16 bases between the two germline ends. The CDR3 loop reads CASSVVLLGPQFF. CDR3 DNA: TGTGCCAGCAGCGTGGTCCTACTAGGGCCTCAGTTCTTC.

On this clone itself: At one of its ends the junction is not consistent with the germline gene, which may arise from a read error. The rearrangement uses TRBV7-9 and TRBJ1-1, with TRBD1 as a possible D gene (5 bases). The germline CDR1 and CDR2 sequences are SEHNR and FQNEAQ (reference sequence). The CDR3 is 14 residues long. For the CDR3, the DNA is TGTTCCAGCAGCTTAACTTCGTCGGGGGGAGAAGCTTTCTTT. It translates to CSSSLTSSGGEAFF. Full variable domain (remainder filled in from reference TRBV7-9 and TRBJ1-1): DTGVSQNPRHKITKRGQNVTFRCDPISEHNRLYWYRQTLGQGPEFLTYFQNEAQLEKSRLLSDRFSAERPKGSFSTLEIQRTEQGDSAMYLCSSSLTSSGGEAFFGQGTRLTVV.

The rearrangement links TRBV28 to TRBJ1-4; perhaps TRBD1 as D (5 bases). V was shortened by 6 bases and J by 4 bases, with 15 bases between the two germline ends. Germline values: CDR1 MDHEN, CDR2 SYDVKM. The CDR3 contains 15 residues. The CDR3 nucleotides read TGTGCCAGCAGCCTTGGGGGGTTCGATAATGAAAAACTGTTTTTT. Translation gives CASSLGGFDNEKLFF.

This clone was found a few times. This chain joins TRBV4-1 and TRBJ2-7; D possibly corresponds to TRBD2 (5 bases). Looked up from germline, CDR1 is MGHRA and CDR2 is YSYEKL. CDR3 size: 16 residues. V was pared by 2 bases and J by 6 bases, with 20 bases between. This CDR3 reads CASSQIGRVRGSEQYF. The CDR3 coding sequence is TGCGCCAGCAGCCAAATCGGACGGGTCCGTGGGAGCGAGCAGTACTTC.

The rearrangement links TRBV11-2 to TRBJ2-3; a possible D gene is TRBD2 (6 bases). Germline lookup yields CDR1 SGHAT and CDR2 FQNNGV. The length of the CDR3 is 15 residues. Trimming cost V 3 bases and J 8 bases, with 18 bases left between them. The CDR3 is CASSFNTAVRGTQYF. The CDR3 DNA sequence: TGTGCCAGCAGCTTTAATACAGCGGTGCGGGGTACGCAGTATTTT.

The chain is built from TRBV15 and TRBJ1-4; D unclear. This CDR3 spans 16 amino acids. Germline V CDR1 and CDR2: LNHNV, YYDKDF (reference sequence). V was clipped by 0 bases and J by 5 bases, with 13 bases between them. CDR3 loop: CATSRDRGSGNEKLFF. The CDR3 DNA follows: TGTGCCACCAGCAGAGATCGCGGCAGCGGGAATGAAAAACTGTTTTTT.

V usage is TRBV7-2 and J usage is TRBJ2-3, with a possible D match to TRBD2 (5 bases). The CDR3 has 14 amino acids. The germline V gene encodes CDR1 SGHTA and CDR2 FQGNSA. V shed 3 bases and J shed 2 bases, with 9 bases lying between them. CDR3 sequence reads: CASSFTGFTDTQYF. The CDR3 region has the DNA TGTGCCAGCAGCTTCACGGGGTTCACAGATACGCAGTATTTT.

V is TRBV12-5 and J is TRBJ1-2; the D gene is possibly TRBD1 (5 bases). The germline gives CDR1 LGHNT, CDR2 FRNRAP. CDR3 length: 16 amino acids. The V end lost 2 bases, the J end lost 5 bases, and 18 bases lay between the germline ends. The CDR3 DNA is TGTGCTAGTGGTTTGAGTTCGCAGGGCCTCAGGTATGGCTACACCTTC. Translating it yields CASGLSSQGLRYGYTF.

The chain is built from TRBV6-5 and TRBJ1-2; perhaps TRBD1 as D (5 bases). Trimming cost V 4 bases and J 4 bases, with 7 bases left between them. Germline values: CDR1 MNHEY, CDR2 SVGAGI. This CDR3 is built from 12 residues. Here the CDR3 reads CASSSTAYGYTF. CDR3 bases: TGTGCCAGCAGTTCGACAGCCTATGGCTACACCTTC.

This CDR3 reads CASSYGRGNSYEQYF. In DNA, the CDR3 is TGTGCCAGCAGTTATGGCAGGGGGAACTCCTACGAGCAGTACTTC. This sequence joins TRBV6-5 and TRBJ2-7, with 7 bases matching TRBD1. The CDR3 consists of 15 residues. Germline V gives CDR1 MNHEY, CDR2 SVGAGI. The junction had 5 bases not matched to a gene; V was cut back by 3 bases and J by 0 bases.

Regarding this clone: The sample contains more than one DNA sequence encoding this CDR3. The V gene is TRBV5-1, the J gene TRBJ2-7; 9 nucleotides line up with TRBD2. Germline CDR1 is SGHRS and CDR2 is YFSETQ. CDR3 size: 13 residues. The junction had 1 base not matched to a gene; V was cut back by 5 bases and J by 1 base. This chain's CDR3 is CASSLAGSYEQYF. Written as DNA, the CDR3 is TGCGCCAGCAGTCTAGCGGGATCCTACGAGCAGTACTTC.

In this sample, this clone turned up a few times. The chain uses TRBV27 and TRBJ1-1, with D possibly TRBD1 on 5 matching bases. V was shortened by 3 bases and J by 5 bases, with 16 bases between the two germline ends. There are 15 residues in the CDR3. Looked up from germline, CDR1 is MNHEY and CDR2 is SMNVEV (reference sequence). The CDR3 loop is CASSFPGGGKTEAFF. CDR3 bases: TGTGCCAGCAGTTTCCCTGGCGGGGGGAAGACTGAAGCTTTCTTT.

The chain links TRBV7-8 to TRBJ2-7; TRBD2 agrees at 11 bases. The CDR3 has 18 residues. V trimming: 1 base; J trimming: 2 bases; junction bases outside the gene matches: 10. The V gene's germline CDR1 is SGHVS and CDR2 FQNEAQ. CDR3 residues: CASSLEVTSGSSTYEQYF. CDR3 nucleotide sequence: TGTGCCAGCAGCTTAGAAGTCACTAGCGGGAGCTCGACCTACGAGCAGTACTTC.

V gene TRBV11-2 combines with J gene TRBJ1-2; 8 nucleotides match TRBD1. CDR1 and CDR2 from the germline V gene are SGHAT and FQNNGV. The CDR3 spans 15 residues. With 1 base clipped from V and 7 bases from J, the junction kept 8 bases outside the gene matches. CDR3: CASSLGTGRLSGYTF. In nucleotides, the CDR3 is TGTGCCAGCAGCTTAGGGACAGGGCGGTTGAGTGGCTACACCTTC.

V gene TRBV6-1 combines with J gene TRBJ2-5, with D possibly being TRBD2 (6 bases). V lost 8 bases and J 5 bases, leaving 12 bases between the germline ends. The CDR3 runs 12 residues. The germline V gene encodes CDR1 MNHNS and CDR2 SASEGT. The CDR3 loop is CASGERGETQYF. For the CDR3, the DNA is TGTGCCAGCGGGGAACGGGGGGAGACCCAGTACTTC.

The chain employs TRBV29-1 and TRBJ2-5; D possibly corresponds to TRBD1 (5 bases). The V gene's germline CDR1 is SQVTM and CDR2 ANQGSEA. The V gene lost 6 bases and the J gene lost 5 bases, with 10 bases spanning the gap. The CDR3 consists of 11 residues. CDR3 nucleotides: TGCAGCGTAGGGGTGGGGGAGACCCAGTACTTC. It encodes CSVGVGETQYF.

The rearrangement uses TRBV5-1 and TRBJ2-1; D is undetermined. Germline-derived CDR1 and CDR2 are SGHRS and YFSETQ. The CDR3 has 16 amino acids. V was clipped by 4 bases and J by 0 bases, with 14 bases between them. CDR3 loop: CASSLALTGSYNEQFF. CDR3 nucleotides: TGCGCCAGCAGCCTGGCCCTTACTGGCTCCTACAATGAGCAGTTCTTC.

This clone came up a few times. This chain connects TRBV9 to TRBJ2-7; 8 nucleotides line up with TRBD1. The germline CDR1 and CDR2 sequences are SGDLS and YYNGEE. Germline trimming cut 2 bases from V and 2 bases from J; bases unmatched to any gene: 3. CDR3 length: 14 residues. CDR3 protein: CASSVRDRPYEQYF. The CDR3 DNA reads as TGTGCCAGCAGCGTCCGGGACAGGCCCTACGAGCAGTACTTC.

This sequence joins TRBV4-1 and TRBJ2-1; TRBD1 aligns across 9 bases. With V trimmed by 5 bases and J by 0 bases, 11 bases remained unmatched. From germline, CDR1 is MGHRA and CDR2 YSYEKL. The CDR3 spans 18 residues. CDR3 region: CASSEASGTGFSYNEQFF. CDR3 DNA sequence: TGCGCCAGCAGCGAGGCGTCCGGGACAGGGTTCTCCTACAATGAGCAGTTCTTC.

J is TRBJ2-7 and V is TRBV5-1; 8 bases match TRBD1. Germline V gives CDR1 SGHRS, CDR2 YFSETQ. The CDR3 sequence is 15 residues long. Losses at the gene ends were 6 bases for V and 6 bases for J; bases not matched to a gene: 14. CDR3 protein: CASILMTGALSEQYF. Written as DNA, the CDR3 is TGCGCCAGCATCCTAATGACAGGGGCCCTGAGCGAGCAGTACTTC.